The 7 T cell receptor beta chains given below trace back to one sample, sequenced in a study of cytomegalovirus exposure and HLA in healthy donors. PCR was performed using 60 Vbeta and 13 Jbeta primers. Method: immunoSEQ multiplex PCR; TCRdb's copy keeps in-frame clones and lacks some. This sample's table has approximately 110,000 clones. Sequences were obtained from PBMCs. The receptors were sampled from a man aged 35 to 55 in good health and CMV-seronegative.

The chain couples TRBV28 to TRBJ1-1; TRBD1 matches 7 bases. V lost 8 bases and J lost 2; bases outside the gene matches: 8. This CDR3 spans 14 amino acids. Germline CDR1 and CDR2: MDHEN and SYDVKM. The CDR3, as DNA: TGTGCCAGCGCCCGAGGGGGCCTAAACACTGAAGCTTTCTTT. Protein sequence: CASARGGLNTEAFF. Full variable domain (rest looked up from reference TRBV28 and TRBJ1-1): DVKVTQSSRYLVKRTGEKVFLECVQDMDHENMFWYRQDPGLGLRLIYFSYDVKMKEKGDIPEGYSVSREKKERFSLILESASTNQTSMYLCASARGGLNTEAFFGQGTRLTVV.

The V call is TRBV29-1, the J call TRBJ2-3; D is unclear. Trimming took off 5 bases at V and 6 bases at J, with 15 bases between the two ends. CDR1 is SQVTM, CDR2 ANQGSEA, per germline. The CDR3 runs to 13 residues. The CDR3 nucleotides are TGCAGCGTTTTCCCATTAGCTGGTGATACGCAGTATTTT. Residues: CSVFPLAGDTQYF.

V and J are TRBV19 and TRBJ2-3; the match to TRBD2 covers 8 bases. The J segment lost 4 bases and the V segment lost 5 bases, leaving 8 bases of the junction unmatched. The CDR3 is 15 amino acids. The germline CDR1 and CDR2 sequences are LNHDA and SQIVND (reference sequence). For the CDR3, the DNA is TGTGCCAGTAGTCTGGACGGGAGGGCCTCAGATACGCAGTATTTT. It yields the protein CASSLDGRASDTQYF. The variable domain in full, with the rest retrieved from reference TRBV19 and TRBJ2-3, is DGGITQSPKYLFRKEGQNVTLSCEQNLNHDAMYWYRQDPGQGLRLIYYSQIVNDFQKGDIAEGYSVSREKKESFPLTVTSAQKNPTAFYLCASSLDGRASDTQYFGPGTRLTVL.

In nucleotides, the CDR3 is TGCGCCAGCAGTGCCCTAGCGGGAGGGCAAGAGACCCAGTACTTC. Protein: CASSALAGGQETQYF. The rearrangement uses TRBV10-1 and TRBJ2-5, with TRBD2 matching 12 bases. V dropped 4 bases and J dropped 2; count of bases not matched to a gene: 2. Germline loops: CDR1 WNHNN, CDR2 SYGVQD (reference sequence). This CDR3 is built from 15 residues.

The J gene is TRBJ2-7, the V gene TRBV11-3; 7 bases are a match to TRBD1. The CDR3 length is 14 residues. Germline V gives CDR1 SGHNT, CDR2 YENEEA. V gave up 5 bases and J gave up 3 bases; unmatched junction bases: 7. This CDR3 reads CASSRIRDSYEQYF. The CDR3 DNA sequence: TGTGCCAGCAGCCGCATCCGGGACAGCTACGAGCAGTACTTC.

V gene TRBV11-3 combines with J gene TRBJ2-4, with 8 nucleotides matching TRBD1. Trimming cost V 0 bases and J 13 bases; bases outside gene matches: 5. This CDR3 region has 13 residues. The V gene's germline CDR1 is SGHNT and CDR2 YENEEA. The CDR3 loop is CASSLDPGTGQYF. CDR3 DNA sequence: TGTGCCAGCAGCTTAGATCCCGGGACAGGACAGTACTTC. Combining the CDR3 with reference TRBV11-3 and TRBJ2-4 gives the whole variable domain EAGVVQSPRYKIIEKKQPVAFWCNPISGHNTLYWYLQNLGQGPELLIRYENEEAVDDSQLPKDRFSAERLKGVDSTLKIQPAELGDSAVYLCASSLDPGTGQYFGAGTRLSVL.

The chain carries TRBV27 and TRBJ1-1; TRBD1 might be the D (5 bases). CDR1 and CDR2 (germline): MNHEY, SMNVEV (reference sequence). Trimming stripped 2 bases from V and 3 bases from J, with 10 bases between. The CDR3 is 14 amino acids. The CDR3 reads CASSLQGSHTEAFF. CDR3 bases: TGTGCCAGCAGTTTACAGGGTAGTCACACTGAAGCTTTCTTT.